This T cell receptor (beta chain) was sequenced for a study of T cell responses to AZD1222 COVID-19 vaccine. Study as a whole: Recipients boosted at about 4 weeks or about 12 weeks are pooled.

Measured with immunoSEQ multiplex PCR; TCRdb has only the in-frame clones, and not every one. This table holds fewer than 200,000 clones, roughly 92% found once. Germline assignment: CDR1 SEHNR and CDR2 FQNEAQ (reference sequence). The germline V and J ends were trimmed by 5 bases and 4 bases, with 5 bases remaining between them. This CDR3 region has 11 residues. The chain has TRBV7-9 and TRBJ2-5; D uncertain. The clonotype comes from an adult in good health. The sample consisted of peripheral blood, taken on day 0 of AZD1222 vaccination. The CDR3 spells CASSPLETQYF. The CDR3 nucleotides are TGTGCCAGCAGCCCTCTAGAGACCCAGTACTTC.